These T cell receptor beta chains were read from a single sample in a study of T cell repertoires in cytomegalovirus infection. Antigen specificity for these receptors is unknown. TCRdb fed the reads into MiXCR, producing one record per CDR3 protein. The repertoire includes some 270,000 distinct CDR3 sequences, roughly a fifth of them detected once, and roughly 19% sits in the top ten. This specimen consisted of cultured PBMCs, obtained from culture after CMV antigen stimulation. These receptors were obtained from a human donor in good health (CMV status not recorded). Some clones in this sample may be carry-over from other donors' samples. Both conserved end residues are part of each CDR3. The order of the fields is D gene, clone size, V gene, J gene, CDR3 DNA, CDR3 protein. A D gene is named only where the DNA matches it firmly. Clone size, where shown, is once, few, many, or a class for clones that have expanded.

D: TRBD1
size: NA
V: TRBV28
J: TRBJ1-4
DNA: TGTGCTACAGGGGACGGGTGGGAAAAACTGTTTTTT
CDR3: CATGDGWEKLFF

D: TRBD2
size: NA
V: TRBV20-1
J: TRBJ2-5
DNA: TGCAGCGAACGCGGACTAGTTCAAGAGACCCAGTACTTC
CDR3: CSERGLVQETQYF

D: TRBD2
size: few
V: TRBV12-3/TRBV12-4
J: TRBJ2-3
DNA: TGTGCCAGCAGTTTGCTAGCGGCAAAAACAGATACGCAGTATTTT
CDR3: CASSLLAAKTDTQYF

D: NA
size: few
V: TRBV25-1
J: TRBJ2-6
DNA: TGTGCCAGCGGGGCTTCGGGACCACAACCATTTGACTTAAGCTCTGGGGCCAACGTCCTGACTTTC
CDR3: CASGASGPQPFDLSSGANVLTF

D: TRBD1
size: many
V: TRBV7-2
J: TRBJ2-2
DNA: TGTGCCAGCAGCCCTCAAGGGACAGGCGCCGGGGAGCTGTTTTTT
CDR3: CASSPQGTGAGELFF

D: NA
size: few
V: TRBV11-2
J: TRBJ1-4
DNA: TGTGCCAGCAGCTTAAGCAGGGTACAGGGAGAAAAACTGTTTTTT
CDR3: CASSLSRVQGEKLFF

D: NA
size: many
V: TRBV7-8
J: TRBJ1-1
DNA: TGTGCCAGCAGCGACACTGCGAACACTGAAGCTTTCTTT
CDR3: CASSDTANTEAFF

D: TRBD2
size: NA
V: TRBV29-1
J: TRBJ2-5
DNA: TGCAGCGCCCCGGGAGGGGGGCAGGTGGAGACCCAGTACTTC
CDR3: CSAPGGGQVETQYF

D: NA
size: NA
V: TRBV6-6
J: TRBJ1-2
DNA: TGTGCCAGCAGTTACTCGAAGGCAGGGATCGACTATGGCTACACCTTC
CDR3: CASSYSKAGIDYGYTF

D: TRBD1
size: few
V: TRBV29-1
J: TRBJ1-1
DNA: TGCAGCGTGAGAAACAGGGGTTTGAACACTGAAGCTTTCTTT
CDR3: CSVRNRGLNTEAFF

D: NA
size: NA
V: TRBV6-5
J: TRBJ2-2
DNA: TGTGCCAGCAGTTACTCGACTGGAGGGGCCGGACGGAACACCGGGGAGCTGTTTTTT
CDR3: CASSYSTGGAGRNTGELFF

D: NA
size: many
V: TRBV7-9
J: TRBJ1-1
DNA: TGTGCCAGCAGCAGTGTCGGGGGGAACACTGAAGCTTTCTTT
CDR3: CASSSVGGNTEAFF

D: NA
size: NA
V: TRBV20-1
J: TRBJ2-1
DNA: TGCAGTGCTAGAGACCTTGACGCACGGGATGAGCAGTTCTTC
CDR3: CSARDLDARDEQFF

D: TRBD1
size: many
V: TRBV18
J: TRBJ1-6
DNA: TGTGCCAGCTCACCTCTTACAGGGGTTAATTCACCCCTCCACTTT
CDR3: CASSPLTGVNSPLHF

D: NA
size: many
V: TRBV7-2
J: TRBJ2-1
DNA: TGTGCCAGCAGCTTCGGACCCACCCGTGGGTACAATGAGCAGTTCTTC
CDR3: CASSFGPTRGYNEQFF

D: NA
size: NA
V: TRBV4-3
J: TRBJ2-5
DNA: TGCGCCAGCAGCCGGACCTCAAGGACAGAGACCCAGTACTTC
CDR3: CASSRTSRTETQYF

D: NA
size: few
V: TRBV7-9
J: TRBJ2-2
DNA: TGTGCCAGCAGTATCAGAGGTACCGGGGAGCTGTTTTTT
CDR3: CASSIRGTGELFF

D: NA
size: NA
V: TRBV20-1
J: TRBJ1-5
DNA: TGCAGTGCGCTACAATTAAATCAGCCCCAGCATTTT
CDR3: CSALQLNQPQHF

D: TRBD2
size: NA
V: TRBV7-9
J: TRBJ2-3
DNA: TGTGCCAGCAGCTTACATCGGGGGGGGGAAACAGATACGCAGTATTTT
CDR3: CASSLHRGGETDTQYF

D: NA
size: NA
V: TRBV29-1
J: TRBJ1-1
DNA: TGCAGCGTTTCCCGGGGGCGGTGGAACACTGAAGCTTTCTTT
CDR3: CSVSRGRWNTEAFF

D: NA
size: NA
V: TRBV12-3/TRBV12-4
J: TRBJ1-1
DNA: TGTGCCAGCAGCGGGGCCCTAGCTTTAGCTTTCTTT
CDR3: CASSGALALAFF

D: TRBD1
size: NA
V: TRBV15
J: TRBJ1-4
DNA: TGTGCCACCAGCGAAGGGACAGGGAGGGAAGAAAAACTGTTTTTT
CDR3: CATSEGTGREEKLFF

D: TRBD2
size: few
V: TRBV19
J: TRBJ2-5
DNA: TGTGCCAGTAGTGCCGCCGGGACTAAATCCCAAGAGACCCAGTACTTC
CDR3: CASSAAGTKSQETQYF

D: NA
size: NA
V: TRBV20-1
J: TRBJ2-3
DNA: TGCAGTGCTAGAGGTGGCGGAGCCCAAGATACGCAGTATTTT
CDR3: CSARGGGAQDTQYF

D: NA
size: many
V: TRBV7-2
J: TRBJ1-1
DNA: TGTGCCAGCAGCTTAGTCGGATCGGCAGGAACAAGGACTGAAGCTTTCTTT
CDR3: CASSLVGSAGTRTEAFF

D: NA
size: few
V: TRBV7-3
J: TRBJ1-5
DNA: TGTGCCAGCAGCCCAAAACCGGACAGCCTTCATTCGGGAAACAATCAGCCCCAGCATTTT
CDR3: CASSPKPDSLHSGNNQPQHF

D: NA
size: NA
V: TRBV6-2/TRBV6-3
J: TRBJ2-2
DNA: TGTGCCAGCAGTTACAGGCTAAGCGGCACCGGGGAGCTGTTTTTT
CDR3: CASSYRLSGTGELFF

D: TRBD2
size: few
V: TRBV7-9
J: TRBJ2-3
DNA: TGTGCCAGCACCCCCGCCGGGGGGACCTCCCGGTATTTT
CDR3: CASTPAGGTSRYF

D: NA
size: many
V: TRBV11-1
J: TRBJ2-1
DNA: TGTGCCAGCAGCTCGAGGGGGGGCTGGCGGGACGGCGATGAGCAGTTCTTC
CDR3: CASSSRGGWRDGDEQFF

D: NA
size: NA
V: TRBV12-3/TRBV12-4
J: TRBJ1-4
DNA: TGTGCCAGTGAAGGGGGTGATGAAAAACTGTTTTTT
CDR3: CASEGGDEKLFF

D: TRBD2
size: many
V: TRBV7-6
J: TRBJ2-1
DNA: TGTGCCAGCAGCTTAGCTAGCGGGAGGATGGGTGAGCAGTTCTTC
CDR3: CASSLASGRMGEQFF

D: TRBD2
size: few
V: TRBV7-6
J: TRBJ2-3
DNA: TGTGCCAGCAGCTTAGGGTCGGGAGGGTTGGCAGATACGCAGTATTTT
CDR3: CASSLGSGGLADTQYF

D: NA
size: few
V: TRBV7-9
J: TRBJ1-1
DNA: TGTGCCAGCAGCTCTCCGGTTAAACCTCAGGAAGCTTTCTTT
CDR3: CASSSPVKPQEAFF

D: TRBD1
size: few
V: TRBV10-3
J: TRBJ1-1
DNA: TGTGCCATCACCACCTCGGACAGGGAGGGGGCTGAAGCTTTCTTT
CDR3: CAITTSDREGAEAFF

D: NA
size: NA
V: TRBV28
J: TRBJ1-1
DNA: TGTGCCAGCAGCCCCAAGCAGATGAACACTGAAGCTTTCTTT
CDR3: CASSPKQMNTEAFF

D: NA
size: many
V: TRBV10-3
J: TRBJ2-3
DNA: TGTGCCACCCGGACTGAAGACACAGATACGCAGTATTTT
CDR3: CATRTEDTDTQYF

D: NA
size: many
V: TRBV2
J: TRBJ1-1
DNA: TGTGCCAGCAGTGATTGGAACACTGAAGCTTTCTTT
CDR3: CASSDWNTEAFF

D: TRBD2
size: many
V: TRBV7-2
J: TRBJ2-3
DNA: TGTGCCAGCAGCTTAGCAGCCGGGGGGGGGAAGGATACGCAGTATTTT
CDR3: CASSLAAGGGKDTQYF

D: TRBD2
size: many
V: TRBV7-2
J: TRBJ2-3
DNA: TGTGCCAGCAGCTCTAGCGGGACCGAGGCAGATACGCAGTATTTT
CDR3: CASSSSGTEADTQYF

D: NA
size: NA
V: TRBV28
J: TRBJ2-2
DNA: TGTGCCAGCAGTTTAAGTTCCCTCGCCCCAGGCGGGGAGCTGTTTTTT
CDR3: CASSLSSLAPGGELFF

D: TRBD1
size: NA
V: TRBV6-1
J: TRBJ2-1
DNA: TGTGCCAGCAGTTCATCTAGCCGGACAGGGGCCAGTGAGCAGTTCTTC
CDR3: CASSSSSRTGASEQFF

D: NA
size: NA
V: TRBV2
J: TRBJ1-6
DNA: TGTGCCAGCAGTGAAGAGGCCAATTCACCCCTCCACTTT
CDR3: CASSEEANSPLHF

D: NA
size: few
V: TRBV4-3
J: TRBJ2-5
DNA: TGCGCCAGCAGCCAAGGGAAGTTTAGGGGAGAGACCCAGTACTTC
CDR3: CASSQGKFRGETQYF

D: NA
size: many
V: TRBV7-2
J: TRBJ1-2
DNA: TGTGCCAGCAGACTGGGGACTTATGGCTACACCTTC
CDR3: CASRLGTYGYTF

D: NA
size: NA
V: TRBV2
J: TRBJ2-5
DNA: TGTGCCAGCAGTGAATCGCTTAGTACGGAGACCCAGTACTTC
CDR3: CASSESLSTETQYF